A selection of T cell receptor beta chains follows, all from one sample in a study of blood T cell repertoires in COVID-19. Method: immunoSEQ multiplex PCR; TCRdb's copy keeps in-frame clones and lacks some. The sample shows some 300,000 clones, more than 75% of them seen only once. The material sequenced was PBMCs or T cells enriched from blood (not recorded which). These receptor sequences come from a man aged 30 to 45 who had recovered from COVID-19. CDR3s include the opening cysteine and the closing phenylalanine or tryptophan. Fields, in order: clone size, J gene, D gene, V gene, CDR3 DNA, CDR3 protein. The D gene is left open where the match is weak. Size is omitted from some rows. Given values are once, few, many or a class for expanded clones.

-	TRBJ2-1	-	TRBV5-1	TGCGCCAGCAGCTTCGGTGGGAGCTCCTACAATGAGCAGTTCTTC	CASSFGGSSYNEQFF
once	TRBJ1-5	-	TRBV2	TGTGCCAGCAGTGGCCAGGGCCTCAATCAGCCCCAGCATTTT	CASSGQGLNQPQHF
-	TRBJ2-3	-	TRBV19	TGTGCCAGTAGTATGTCCAGGGCAGATACGCAGTATTTT	CASSMSRADTQYF
-	TRBJ2-5	-	TRBV12-5	TGTGCTAGTGGCTCCGACAGGCAGGAGACCCAGTACTTC	CASGSDRQETQYF
-	TRBJ1-4	TRBD1	TRBV7-9	TGTGCCAGCAGCTTAGCAAGCGGACAGGTTGAAAAACTGTTTTTT	CASSLASGQVEKLFF
-	TRBJ2-1	-	TRBV6-2/TRBV6-3	TGTGTCAGCAGTTACTCCAGGGGGCTCAAACCAGGGCTAGCGGTTTACAATGAGCAGTTCTTC	CVSSYSRGLKPGLAVYNEQFF
-	TRBJ1-2	-	TRBV5-8	TGTGCCAGCAGCCAGGGATATGGCTACACCTTC	CASSQGYGYTF
-	TRBJ1-6	-	TRBV23-1	TGCGCCAGCAGGAAGAGGTCACCCCTCCACTTT	CASRKRSPLHF
-	TRBJ2-2	-	TRBV27	TGTGCCAGCAGTTCAGGCACCGGGGAGCTGTTTTTT	CASSSGTGELFF
-	TRBJ1-4	-	TRBV5-5	TGTGCCAGCAGCCCCCTGACAGCAACTAATGAAAAACTGTTTTTT	CASSPLTATNEKLFF
-	TRBJ2-2	-	TRBV9	TGTGCCAGCAGCGTCGAGACAGTGAACACCGGGGAGCTGTTTTTT	CASSVETVNTGELFF
-	TRBJ2-7	-	TRBV10-2	TGCGCCAGCACCAAGGCAGGGGTGCACGAGCAGTACTTC	CASTKAGVHEQYF
-	TRBJ2-7	TRBD1	TRBV4-1	TGCGCCAGCAGCTATACCCAGGGGGCGATCGCCTACGAGCAGTACTTC	CASSYTQGAIAYEQYF
-	TRBJ2-2	TRBD1	TRBV24-1	TGTGCCACCAGTGATTTGGGCAGGGGGCTTTCCGGGGAGCTGTTTTTT	CATSDLGRGLSGELFF
few	TRBJ2-3	-	TRBV4-1	TGCGCCAGCAGCCAAAGGACAGCGACAGATACGCAGTATTTT	CASSQRTATDTQYF
-	TRBJ1-2	TRBD1	TRBV6-5	TGTGCCAGCATCAACACAGGGGGCGGCTATGGCTACACCTTC	CASINTGGGYGYTF
-	TRBJ2-7	TRBD2	TRBV5-1	TGCGCCAGCAACCAACTAGCGGGGGGCTACGAGCAGTACTTC	CASNQLAGGYEQYF
-	TRBJ2-2	-	TRBV13	TGTGCCAGCATGTCGGGGGCGAACACCGGGGAGCTGTTTTTT	CASMSGANTGELFF
few	TRBJ2-7	TRBD2	TRBV5-6	TGTGCCAGCAGCTTGTTTGTCGCTAGCGGGAAATTCGAGCAGTACTTC	CASSLFVASGKFEQYF
-	TRBJ2-5	-	TRBV5-4	TGTGCCAGCAGCTGGCCCGGGGAGACCCAGTACTTC	CASSWPGETQYF
-	TRBJ1-1	-	TRBV28	TGTGCCAGCAGTCTTGCGGGGGACACTGAAGCTTTCTTT	CASSLAGDTEAFF
once	TRBJ1-1	TRBD1	TRBV6-6	TGTGCCAGCAGTTTCTCCGGGACAGTCAACACTGAAGCTTTCTTT	CASSFSGTVNTEAFF
few	TRBJ1-2	TRBD1	TRBV5-1	TGCGCCAGTAGAAGATGGGACAGGGCCTATGGCTACACCTTC	CASRRWDRAYGYTF
once	TRBJ2-7	-	TRBV7-6	TGTGCCAGCATGCCTCGCGGACACACCTACGAGCAGTACTTC	CASMPRGHTYEQYF
-	TRBJ1-1	TRBD1	TRBV30	TGTGCCCTTGGACAGGTACGGGTTGAAGCTTTCTTT	CALGQVRVEAFF
-	TRBJ2-5	-	TRBV18	TGTGCCAGCACAGAAGGGGGAGGGCCCCAAGAGACCCAGTACTTC	CASTEGGGPQETQYF
-	TRBJ1-3	-	TRBV6-5	TGTGCCAGCAGTTACCTAGGCAGGGGCTCTGGAAACACCATATATTTT	CASSYLGRGSGNTIYF
-	TRBJ1-4	TRBD1	TRBV5-1	TGCGCCAGCAGCTGGGGGACAGGCGAGTGGTTTTTT	CASSWGTGEWFF
-	TRBJ2-6	-	TRBV5-6	TGTGCCAGCAGCTTAATTCGGGGATTGTCTGGGGCCAACGTCCTGACTTTC	CASSLIRGLSGANVLTF
-	TRBJ2-1	TRBD2	TRBV5-1	TGCGCCAGCAGCTTGGCAGCGGGGGAGCAGTTCTTC	CASSLAAGEQFF
once	TRBJ2-7	-	TRBV5-1	TGCGCCAGCAGCGCCCACAGAAACCTGGAGCAGTACTTC	CASSAHRNLEQYF
-	TRBJ2-1	-	TRBV19	TGTGCCAGTAGTCCCTTTGGTAGCGGCTCCTACAATGAGCAGTTCTTC	CASSPFGSGSYNEQFF
few	TRBJ1-2	-	TRBV28	TGTGCCAGCAGCAAAAACTGGGCAATTGGCTACACCTTC	CASSKNWAIGYTF
-	TRBJ2-2	TRBD1	TRBV12-3/TRBV12-4	TGTGCCAGCAGACTACAGGGGGCCGGGGAGCTGTTTTTT	CASRLQGAGELFF
-	TRBJ2-5	TRBD1	TRBV24-1	TGTGCCACCAGTGATCCTTGGGACAGGGGGGCAGAAGAGACCCAGTACTTC	CATSDPWDRGAEETQYF
-	TRBJ1-1	TRBD1	TRBV27	TGTGCCAGCAGTTGGGGACAGGGGGCCGGGGGAACTGAAGCTTTCTTT	CASSWGQGAGGTEAFF
-	TRBJ1-2	-	TRBV7-9	TGTGCCAGCAGCCGACTCGACAGAGGAAACTATGGCTACACCTTC	CASSRLDRGNYGYTF
-	TRBJ1-6	-	TRBV5-1	TGCGCCAGCCAGAGGGGAGGAACGGACTATAATTCACCCCTCCACTTT	CASQRGGTDYNSPLHF
-	TRBJ2-1	TRBD1	TRBV6-5	TGTGCCAGCACAGGCCTAGACAGGGACGTTGAGCAGTTCTTC	CASTGLDRDVEQFF
-	TRBJ1-1	TRBD1	TRBV3-1/TRBV3-2	TGTGCCAGCAGCCAAGAGGCAGGGGGCGGCTGGACTGAAGCTTTCTTT	CASSQEAGGGWTEAFF
-	TRBJ2-7	TRBD1	TRBV29-1	TGCAGCGTTGGGGACAGGGAATACGAGCAGTACTTC	CSVGDREYEQYF
many	TRBJ2-7	TRBD1	TRBV10-2	TGCGCCAGCAGTGAAACAGGGGGCTACGAGCAGTACTTC	CASSETGGYEQYF
once	TRBJ1-5	TRBD1	TRBV6-5	TGTGCCAGCAGTCCGGGGACAGGCAATCAGCCCCAGCATTTT	CASSPGTGNQPQHF
-	TRBJ2-3	-	TRBV6-2/TRBV6-3	TGTGCCAGCAGTTCCGGGTCCCGGGGGGATACGCAGTATTTT	CASSSGSRGDTQYF
-	TRBJ1-2	TRBD1	TRBV24-1	TGTGCCACCAGTGACGCAGGGGGTAACTATGGCTACACCTTC	CATSDAGGNYGYTF
once	TRBJ1-6	-	TRBV10-3	TGTGCCATCAGTGAGTCCCAGGGCGATTCACCCCTCCACTTT	CAISESQGDSPLHF
-	TRBJ1-2	-	TRBV11-2	TGTGCCAGCAGCTTAGAGGGGGCTCCAAACTATGGCTACACCTTC	CASSLEGAPNYGYTF
-	TRBJ2-7	TRBD2	TRBV24-1	TGTGCCACCAGTGATTCCACTCCGACTAGCCAGGGCTCCTACGAGCAGTACTTC	CATSDSTPTSQGSYEQYF
once	TRBJ2-5	TRBD1	TRBV28	TGTGCCAGCAACGAGGGGGCCCAAGAGACCCAGTACTTC	CASNEGAQETQYF
once	TRBJ2-7	-	TRBV27	TGTGCCAGCAGGGACAGAGAAAGATCCTTAAAGAACTCCTACGAGCAGTACTTC	CASRDRERSLKNSYEQYF
-	TRBJ1-1	-	TRBV7-6	TGTGCCAGCAGTCCAGGGTTTTCTGAAGCTTTCTTT	CASSPGFSEAFF
-	TRBJ1-3	-	TRBV18	TGTGCCAGCTCTCTACGGGGATCCTCTGGAAACACCATATATTTT	CASSLRGSSGNTIYF
-	TRBJ2-3	-	TRBV19	TGTGCCAGTAGTATAGGGGAGGTTAGCACAGATACGCAGTATTTT	CASSIGEVSTDTQYF
-	TRBJ1-2	-	TRBV30	TGTGCCTGGAGTGGCGGGACCGGCTACACCTTC	CAWSGGTGYTF
-	TRBJ2-5	-	TRBV11-2	TGTGCCAGCAGCTTAGACCTCGCGGCACAAGAGACCCAGTACTTC	CASSLDLAAQETQYF